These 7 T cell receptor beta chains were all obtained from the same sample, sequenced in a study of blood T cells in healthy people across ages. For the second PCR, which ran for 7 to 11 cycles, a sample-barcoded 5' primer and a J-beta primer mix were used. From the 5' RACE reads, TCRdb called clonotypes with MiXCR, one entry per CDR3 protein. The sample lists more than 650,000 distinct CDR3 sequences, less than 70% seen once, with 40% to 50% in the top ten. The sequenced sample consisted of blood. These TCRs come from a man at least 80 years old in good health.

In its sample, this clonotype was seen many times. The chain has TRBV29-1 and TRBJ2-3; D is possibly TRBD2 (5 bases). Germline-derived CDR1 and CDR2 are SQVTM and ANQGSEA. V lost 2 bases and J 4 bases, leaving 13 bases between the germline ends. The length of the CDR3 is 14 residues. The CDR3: CSVEYDRGADTQYF. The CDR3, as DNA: TGCAGCGTTGAATACGACCGGGGAGCAGATACGCAGTATTTT.

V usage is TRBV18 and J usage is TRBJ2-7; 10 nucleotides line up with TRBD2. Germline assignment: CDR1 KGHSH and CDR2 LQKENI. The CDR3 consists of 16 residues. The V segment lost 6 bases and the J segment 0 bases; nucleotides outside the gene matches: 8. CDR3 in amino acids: CASSPMLAGVSYEQYF. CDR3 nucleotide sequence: TGTGCCAGCTCCCCCATGCTAGCGGGAGTCTCCTACGAGCAGTACTTC.

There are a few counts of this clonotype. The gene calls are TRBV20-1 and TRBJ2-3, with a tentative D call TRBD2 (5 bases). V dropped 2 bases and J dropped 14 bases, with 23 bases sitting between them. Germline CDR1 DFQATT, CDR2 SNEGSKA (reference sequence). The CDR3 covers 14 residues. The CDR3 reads CSARFLGVGRYAYF. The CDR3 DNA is TGCAGTGCTAGATTTCTGGGAGTTGGCAGATACGCGTATTTT.

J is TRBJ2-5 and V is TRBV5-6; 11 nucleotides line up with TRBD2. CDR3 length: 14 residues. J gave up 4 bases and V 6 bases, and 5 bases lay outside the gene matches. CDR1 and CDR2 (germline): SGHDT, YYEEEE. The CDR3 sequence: CASTVGLAGETQYF. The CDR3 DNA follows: TGTGCCAGCACCGTCGGACTAGCGGGAGAGACCCAGTACTTC.

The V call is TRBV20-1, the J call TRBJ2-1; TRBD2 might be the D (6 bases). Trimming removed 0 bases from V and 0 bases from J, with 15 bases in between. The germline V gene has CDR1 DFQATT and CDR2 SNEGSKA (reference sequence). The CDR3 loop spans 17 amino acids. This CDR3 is CSARDSGDPSSYNEQFF. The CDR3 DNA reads TGCAGTGCTAGAGACTCGGGGGACCCAAGCTCCTACAATGAGCAGTTCTTC.

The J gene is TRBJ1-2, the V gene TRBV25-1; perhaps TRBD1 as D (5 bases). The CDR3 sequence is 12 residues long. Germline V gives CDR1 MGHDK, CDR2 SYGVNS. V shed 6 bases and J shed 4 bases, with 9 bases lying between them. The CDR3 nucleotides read TGTGCCAGCAGGGGGCAGGTCTATGGCTACACCTTC. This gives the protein CASRGQVYGYTF.

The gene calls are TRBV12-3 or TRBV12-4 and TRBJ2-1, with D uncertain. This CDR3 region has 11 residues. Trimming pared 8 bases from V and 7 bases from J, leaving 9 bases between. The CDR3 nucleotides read TGTGCCAGCTCTAACAGTAATGAGCAGTTCTTC. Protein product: CASSNSNEQFF.